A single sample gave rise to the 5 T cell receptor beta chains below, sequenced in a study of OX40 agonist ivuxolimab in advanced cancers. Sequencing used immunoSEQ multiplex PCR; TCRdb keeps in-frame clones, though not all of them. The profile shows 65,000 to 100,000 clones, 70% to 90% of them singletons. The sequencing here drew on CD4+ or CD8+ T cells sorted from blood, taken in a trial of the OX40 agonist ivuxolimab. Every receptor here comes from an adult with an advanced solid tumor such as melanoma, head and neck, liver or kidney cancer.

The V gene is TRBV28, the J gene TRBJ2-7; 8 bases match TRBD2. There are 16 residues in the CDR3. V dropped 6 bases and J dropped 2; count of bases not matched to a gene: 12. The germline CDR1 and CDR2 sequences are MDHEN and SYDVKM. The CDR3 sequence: CASSTGRAGVTYEQYF. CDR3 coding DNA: TGTGCCAGCAGCACTGGGAGAGCGGGAGTAACCTACGAGCAGTACTTC. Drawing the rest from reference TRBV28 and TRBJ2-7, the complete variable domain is DVKVTQSSRYLVKRTGEKVFLECVQDMDHENMFWYRQDPGLGLRLIYFSYDVKMKEKGDIPEGYSVSREKKERFSLILESASTNQTSMYLCASSTGRAGVTYEQYFGPGTRLTVT.

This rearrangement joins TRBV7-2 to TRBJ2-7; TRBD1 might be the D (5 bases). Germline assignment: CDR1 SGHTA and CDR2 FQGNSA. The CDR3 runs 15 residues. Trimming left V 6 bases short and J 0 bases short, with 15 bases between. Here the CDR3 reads CASSSLQEISYEQYF. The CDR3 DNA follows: TGTGCCAGCAGTAGTTTACAGGAAATCTCCTACGAGCAGTACTTC.

CDR3 sequence: CASSENTVHTEAFF. The CDR3 DNA reads TGTGCCAGTAGTGAAAACACGGTCCACACTGAAGCTTTCTTT. The rearrangement links TRBV19 to TRBJ1-1; D not certain. Germline CDR1 is LNHDA and CDR2 is SQIVND (reference sequence). V was clipped by 5 bases and J by 3 bases, with 13 bases between them. The CDR3 loop spans 14 amino acids.

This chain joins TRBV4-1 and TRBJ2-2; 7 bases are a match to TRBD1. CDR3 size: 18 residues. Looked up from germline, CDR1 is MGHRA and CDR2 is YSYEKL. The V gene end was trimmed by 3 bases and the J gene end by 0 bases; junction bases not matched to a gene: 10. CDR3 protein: CASSQSYLGTANTGELFF. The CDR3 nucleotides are TGCGCCAGCAGCCAGTCCTACCTCGGGACAGCGAACACCGGGGAGCTGTTTTTT.

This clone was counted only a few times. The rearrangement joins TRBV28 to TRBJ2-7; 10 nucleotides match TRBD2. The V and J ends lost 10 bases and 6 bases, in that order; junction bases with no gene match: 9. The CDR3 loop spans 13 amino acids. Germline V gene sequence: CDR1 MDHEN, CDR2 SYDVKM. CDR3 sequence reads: CATGEREGLEQYF. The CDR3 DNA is TGTGCCACCGGCGAGCGGGAGGGCCTCGAGCAGTACTTC.